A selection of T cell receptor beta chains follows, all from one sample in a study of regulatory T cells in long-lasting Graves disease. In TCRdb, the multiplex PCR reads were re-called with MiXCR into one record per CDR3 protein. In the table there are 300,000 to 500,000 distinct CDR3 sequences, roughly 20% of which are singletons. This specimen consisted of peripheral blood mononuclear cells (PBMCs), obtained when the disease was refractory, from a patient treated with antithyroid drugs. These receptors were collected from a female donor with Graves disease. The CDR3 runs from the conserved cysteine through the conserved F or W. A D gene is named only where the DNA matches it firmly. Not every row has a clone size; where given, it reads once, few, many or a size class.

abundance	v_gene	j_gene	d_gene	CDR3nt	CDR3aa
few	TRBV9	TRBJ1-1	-	TGTGCCAGCAGCGTCTTCGCGGTGAACACTGAAGCTTTCTTT	CASSVFAVNTEAFF
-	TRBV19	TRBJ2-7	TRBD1	TGTGCCAGTAGCCATTCGACAGGGAACGAGCAGTACTTC	CASSHSTGNEQYF
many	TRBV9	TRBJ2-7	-	TGTGCCAGCAGCGACGGACGACAGCCATCCCAGTACTTC	CASSDGRQPSQYF
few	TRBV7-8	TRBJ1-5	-	TGTGCCAGCAGCTTAGATATTAGCAATCAGCCCCAGCATTTT	CASSLDISNQPQHF
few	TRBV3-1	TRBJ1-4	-	TGTGCCAGCAGCCAAGGGACGTATAAAGATGAAAAACTGTTTTTT	CASSQGTYKDEKLFF
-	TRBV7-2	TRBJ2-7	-	TGTGCCAGCAGCCGTCCCTCAAGCGGGCCCTACTCCTACGAGCAGTACTTC	CASSRPSSGPYSYEQYF
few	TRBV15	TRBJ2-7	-	TGTGCCACCAGCAGCCCACCGGTCTACGAGCAGTACTTC	CATSSPPVYEQYF
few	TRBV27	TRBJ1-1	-	TGTGCCAGCAGTTTCGCCGGGAGGAAAACTGAAGCTTTCTTT	CASSFAGRKTEAFF
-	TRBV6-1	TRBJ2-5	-	TGTGCCAGCTTGGCAGGGTGGGGAATCCAAGAGACCCAGTACTTC	CASLAGWGIQETQYF
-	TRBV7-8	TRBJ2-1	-	TGTGCCAGCAGCTTAGTCCAAGCCAATGAGCAGTTCTTC	CASSLVQANEQFF
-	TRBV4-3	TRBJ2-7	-	TGCGCCAGCAGCCAAGATGGGGGGCATAGCGAGCAGTACTTC	CASSQDGGHSEQYF
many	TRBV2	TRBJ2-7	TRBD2	TGTGCCAGCAGTGAAGGGGTACTAGCGGGGTCAAGGTCCTACGAGCAGTACTTC	CASSEGVLAGSRSYEQYF
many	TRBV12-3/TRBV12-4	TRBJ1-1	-	TGTGCCAGCAGTTTACGGTTTTGGACATCCAATGGGGACACTGAAGCTTTCTTT	CASSLRFWTSNGDTEAFF
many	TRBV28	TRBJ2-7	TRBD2	TGTGCCAGCAGCCCATCGGGGGGGGACGAGCAGTACTTC	CASSPSGGDEQYF
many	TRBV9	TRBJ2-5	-	TGTGCCAGCAGCGTAGGCTATCAAGAGACCCAGTACTTC	CASSVGYQETQYF
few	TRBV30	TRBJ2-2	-	TGTGCCTGGAGTGTTGAGGCCGGGGAGCTGTTTTTT	CAWSVEAGELFF
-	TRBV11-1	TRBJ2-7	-	TGTGCCAGCAGTCGAACTTTGGGGACCTCCTACGAGCAGTACTTC	CASSRTLGTSYEQYF
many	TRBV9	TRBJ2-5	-	TGTGCCAGCAGCGTAGCAGGGATCGGGGAGACCCAGTACTTC	CASSVAGIGETQYF
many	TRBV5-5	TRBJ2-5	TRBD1	TGTGCCAGCAGCCGTACGGACAGGTCGCCGGAGACCCAGTACTTC	CASSRTDRSPETQYF
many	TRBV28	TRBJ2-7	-	TGTGCCAGCAGTCCCTCATTGTACGAGCAGTACTTC	CASSPSLYEQYF
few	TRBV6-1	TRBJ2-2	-	TGTGCCAGCAGTACCCTCGGCGGGGAGCTGTTTTTT	CASSTLGGELFF
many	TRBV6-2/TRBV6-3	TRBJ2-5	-	TGTGCCAGCAGACCATGGGACTTAAAGACCCAGTACTTC	CASRPWDLKTQYF